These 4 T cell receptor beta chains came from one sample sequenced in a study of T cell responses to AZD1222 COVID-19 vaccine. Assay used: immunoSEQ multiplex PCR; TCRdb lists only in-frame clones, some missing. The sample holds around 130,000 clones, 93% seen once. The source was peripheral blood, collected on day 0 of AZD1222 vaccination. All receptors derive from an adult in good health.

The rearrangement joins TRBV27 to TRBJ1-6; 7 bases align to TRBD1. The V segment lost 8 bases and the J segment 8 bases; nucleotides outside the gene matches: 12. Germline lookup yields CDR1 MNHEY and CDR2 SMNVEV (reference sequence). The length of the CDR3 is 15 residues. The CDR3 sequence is CASASTGALDSPLHF. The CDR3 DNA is TGTGCCAGCGCTTCCACAGGGGCGCTGGATTCACCCCTCCACTTT.

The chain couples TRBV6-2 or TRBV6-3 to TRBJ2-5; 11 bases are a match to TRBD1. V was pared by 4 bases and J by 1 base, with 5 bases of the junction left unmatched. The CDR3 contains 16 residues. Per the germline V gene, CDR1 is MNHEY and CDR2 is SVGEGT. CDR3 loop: CASSWSGTGGQETQYF. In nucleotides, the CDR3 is TGTGCCAGCAGTTGGTCGGGGACAGGGGGCCAAGAGACCCAGTACTTC.

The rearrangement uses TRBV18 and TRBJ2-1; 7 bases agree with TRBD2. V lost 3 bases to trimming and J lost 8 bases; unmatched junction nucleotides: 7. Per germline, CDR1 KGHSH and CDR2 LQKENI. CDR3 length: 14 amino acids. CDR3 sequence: CASSPGLVSDEQFF. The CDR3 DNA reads TGTGCCAGCTCACCCGGACTAGTTTCCGATGAGCAGTTCTTC.

CDR3 sequence: CAGTYLSYNEQFF. The CDR3 coding sequence is TGTGCCGGGACTTATCTCTCCTACAATGAGCAGTTCTTC. The chain has TRBV19 and TRBJ2-1, with D maybe TRBD2 (6 bases). This CDR3 has 13 amino acids. Germline V gives CDR1 LNHDA, CDR2 SQIVND (reference sequence). The V and J ends lost 11 bases and 0 bases respectively, with 11 bases between them.